This T cell receptor beta chain comes out of a study of T cells in Graves' hyperthyroidism and ophthalmopathy (dated by TCRdb to the late 2010s). About the study as a whole: Peripheral blood samples were taken at the time of initial diagnosis, prior to any treatment. The 80 to 100 discovery patients were randomly divided into training and test sets at a 7:3 ratio. In about 6 Graves' hyperthyroidism patients, the study also compared T-cell repertoires from thyroid tissue with T-cell repertoires from blood. TCR V-J signatures able to tell the groups apart were searched for in a discovery cohort of more than 90 patients, of whom more than 40 had Graves' ophthalmopathy and 55 to 60 had stable Graves' hyperthyroidism. Once sampling was done, hyperthyroidism patients were given methimazole at a starting dose of 30 mg daily, whereas ophthalmopathy patients were given high-dose intravenous methylprednisolone. Prospective prediction of ophthalmopathy was tested in an independent validation cohort consisting of about 20 hyperthyroidism patients and approximately 16 patients who later progressed to ophthalmopathy. TCR Vbeta CDR3 sequencing of 135 peripheral blood samples (approximately 44 ophthalmopathy, 75 to 80 hyperthyroidism and about 17 progressor patients) is reported in the paper. General conclusions and limits of the study: Blood samples also contained most of the expanded thyroid clonotypes (frequency above 0.001), which suggests that blood repertoires may reflect thyroid immune responses. No statistical method was used to fix the sample size in advance, and group allocation was not hidden from the investigators. During validation, the model predicted progression to ophthalmopathy a median of approximately 6.5 months ahead of onset, with around 70% sensitivity and 72% to 80% specificity. In cross-validation, a model built on a 13 V-J signature told ophthalmopathy apart from stable hyperthyroidism with under 90% sensitivity and approximately 81% specificity, and in testing the same model reached 80%/75%.

TCR beta CDR3 regions were amplified from RNA transcripts. A first-round RT-PCR of the TCR CDR3 used the HTBI primer set with the Qiagen OneStep RT-PCR kit. A second multiplex PCR round built the libraries, followed by size selection and purification. Libraries were sequenced paired-end with 100 bp reads on an Illumina HiSeq2000. From the authors' description of their analysis: SOAPnuke was used to process the raw data, throwing out any read that contained adapters or uncalled bases, had a mean Phred below 15, or lacked an exact constant-primer or identifier match. COPE v1.2.5 was used to merge high-quality paired reads, and clonotypes were defined as unique nucleotide sequences. Clonotypes were aligned to IMGT TRBV, TRBD and TRBJ reference segments using MiTCR v1.1. The analysis was restricted to V-J combinations with a frequency above 0.0001, which together covered 99.2% of the repertoires. The TCS score was defined as the ratio of F50 (clonal expansion) to E x V (chaos), calculated using BLOSUM62-based TCRdist between CDR3 peptides within each V-J. Welch's t-statistics and random forest reduced 514 V-J features to 10 to 15, which were used in a naive Bayes classifier (R e1071). TCRdb cleaned the public reads at Q25 with fastp, built clones with MiXCR and kept in-frame beta chains. Records with the same CDR3 protein are collapsed into one entry carrying the most frequent genes and DNA. It is TCRdb's table, rather than the study itself, that gives the V and J calls and clone size. The sample profile shows more than 500,000 distinct CDR3 sequences; around 15% of them were found once. The ten most abundant clones make up around 28% of the sample.

Reading the germline V gene gives CDR1 SGHRS and CDR2 YFSETQ. From V the trimming removes 2 bases and from J it removes 6 bases, while the gene matches leave 7 bases of the junction unaccounted for. The CDR3 numbers 14 residues from cysteine through phenylalanine. Just CDR3 DNA is preserved here, 42 bases in frame from base 1. In the ophthalmopathy patients, disease was moderately to severely active, with a Clinical Activity Score of 3 or more, a NOSPECS grade of 4 or more, and a duration of less than 3 months. The study excluded patients with uncontrolled infections, other autoimmune diseases, pregnancy or lactation. Clinical symptoms, serum thyroxine and TRAb, thyroid ultrasound, and orbital computed tomography formed the basis for the diagnoses. PBMCs were separated from about 10 ml of fresh peripheral blood using Ficoll-Paque density gradient centrifugation. Total RNA was extracted with Trizol reagent, and quality was checked on an Agilent 2100 Bioanalyzer.

Ten or more counts support this clonotype. Its antigen target is currently unknown. No qualities accompany the bases; no much larger clone lies one base away. The sequence was obtained from a woman younger than 45 with Graves' ophthalmopathy. The sample consisted of blood. The sequence joins TRBV5-1 to TRBJ2-7, with 8 middle bases fitting TRBD2. The nucleotides are TGCGCCAGCAGCTTTACCGGGACTAGAGGCGAGCAGTACTTC. This codes for CASSFTGTRGEQYF.